This T cell receptor (beta chain) came from a study of T cell responses to AZD1222 COVID-19 vaccine. The protocol was immunoSEQ multiplex PCR, while the TCRdb copy is restricted to in-frame clones and leaves out a portion. The table shows 150,000 to 200,000 clones, with roughly nine tenths occurring only once. Whole-study findings and limits: Reportedly, close to half of spike-specific TCRs are directed against unmutated variant regions. After two AZD1222 doses, spike-specific TCR breadth and depth rose versus day 0. Across spike, vaccine-associated CD4 TCRs were found, dominant at 160-218 and 743-854. None of the repertoires were sampled until the peak T cell response had passed.

The CDR3 contains 14 residues. Germline CDR1 reads LGHDT; CDR2 reads YNNKEL (reference sequence). V was trimmed by 1 base and J by 3 bases, leaving 9 bases between them. For this clone: The antigen remains undetermined.

This sample comprised peripheral blood, obtained 28 days after the second AZD1222 dose. The rearrangement uses TRBV3-1 (or the pseudogene TRBV3-2) and TRBJ1-2, with unresolved D. The source is an adult who received the AZD1222 COVID-19 vaccine. The CDR3 sequence is CASSQGSFDYGYTF. In DNA form, the CDR3 reads TGTGCCAGCAGCCAAGGTAGTTTCGACTATGGCTACACCTTC.